This T cell receptor beta chain stems from a study of T cells in Graves' hyperthyroidism and ophthalmopathy. Using RNA transcripts as the source, TCR beta CDR3 regions were amplified. The HTBI primer set served for first-round RT-PCR of the TCR CDR3. From the multiplex PCR reads, TCRdb called clonotypes with MiXCR, one entry per CDR3 protein. The sample carries approximately 590,000 distinct CDR3 sequences, 46% recorded once. This CDR3 comprises 15 residues. Germline lookup yields CDR1 LNHDA and CDR2 SQIVND (reference sequence). V shed 4 bases and J 4 bases; nucleotides not matched to a gene: 8. Of note for this clonotype: Its target is unknown.

Notes on the study in general: Model-based prediction identified ophthalmopathy a median 6.5 months prior to its onset.

Patients aged 18 to 65 had newly diagnosed hyperthyroidism of under 2 months' duration. Uncontrolled infection, other autoimmune disease, pregnancy or lactation disqualified patients from enrolment. Diagnosis relied on clinical symptoms, serum thyroxine and TRAb, thyroid ultrasound and orbital computed tomography. The sample consisted of peripheral blood or thyroid tissue (not recorded which). The chain joins TRBV19 to TRBJ1-2; 8 bases line up with TRBD1. The sequence derives from a woman between 18 and 29 years old with Graves' hyperthyroidism. The CDR3 region is CASSTDRGLFYGYTF. For the CDR3, the DNA is TGTGCCAGTAGTACCGACAGGGGCCTTTTCTATGGCTACACCTTC.